This T cell receptor beta chain was captured by sequencing in a study of OX40 agonist ivuxolimab in advanced cancers. At the level of the study: Patients achieving partial responses numbered three: one hepatocellular carcinoma case and two cutaneous melanoma cases. Notes on the study in general: With doses of 0.1-3.0 mg/kg, partial responders showed among the lowest clonal expansion. Among the nonresponders, some also had low normalized T-cell clonal expansion.

This CDR3 spans 15 amino acids. With 1 base removed from V and 3 bases from J, the gap between germline ends came to 13 bases. Germline assignment: CDR1 LGHNT and CDR2 FRNRAP. Only in-frame clones appear in the TCRdb table, and some are missing; sequencing was by immunoSEQ multiplex PCR. The table has tens of thousands of clones, around 85% seen once; the top ten hold roughly 6.7%. Sampling of blood occurred at baseline, cycle 4 day 1, and cycle 7 day 1. Of note for this clone: Its antigen is unidentified.

The clonotype was recovered from an adult with an advanced solid tumor such as melanoma, head and neck, liver or kidney cancer. The input for sequencing was CD4+ or CD8+ T cells sorted from blood, taken in a trial of the OX40 agonist ivuxolimab. This chain uses TRBV12-5 with TRBJ2-7; D might be TRBD1 or TRBD2, each matching 5 bases. The CDR3 sequence: CASGLGWGLDYEQYF. The CDR3, as DNA: TGTGCTAGTGGTTTGGGTTGGGGGTTAGACTACGAGCAGTACTTC.